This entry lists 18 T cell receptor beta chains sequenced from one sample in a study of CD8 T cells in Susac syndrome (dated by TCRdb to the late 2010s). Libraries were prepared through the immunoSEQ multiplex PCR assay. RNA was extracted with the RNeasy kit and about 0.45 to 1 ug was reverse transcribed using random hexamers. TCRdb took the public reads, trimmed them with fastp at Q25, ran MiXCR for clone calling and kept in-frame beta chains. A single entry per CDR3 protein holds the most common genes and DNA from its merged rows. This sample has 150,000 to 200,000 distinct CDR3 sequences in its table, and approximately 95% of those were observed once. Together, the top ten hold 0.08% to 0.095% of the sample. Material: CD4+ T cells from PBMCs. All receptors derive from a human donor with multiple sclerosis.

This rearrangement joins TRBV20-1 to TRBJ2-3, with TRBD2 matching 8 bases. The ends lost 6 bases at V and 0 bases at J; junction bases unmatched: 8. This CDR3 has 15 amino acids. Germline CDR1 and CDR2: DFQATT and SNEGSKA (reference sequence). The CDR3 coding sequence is TGCAGTGCCAACAGTCGCGGGAGGAGCACAGATACGCAGTATTTT. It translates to CSANSRGRSTDTQYF.

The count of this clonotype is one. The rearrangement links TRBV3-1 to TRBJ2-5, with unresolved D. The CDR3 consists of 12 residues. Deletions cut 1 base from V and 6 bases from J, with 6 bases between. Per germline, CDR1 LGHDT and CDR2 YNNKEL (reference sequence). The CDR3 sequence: CASSQARQTQYF. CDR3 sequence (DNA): TGTGCCAGCAGCCAAGCTCGGCAGACCCAGTACTTC.

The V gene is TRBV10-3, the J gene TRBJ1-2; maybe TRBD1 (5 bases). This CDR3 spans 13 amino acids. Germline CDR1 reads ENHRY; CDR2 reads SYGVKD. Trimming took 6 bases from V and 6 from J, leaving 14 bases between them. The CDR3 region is CAISQGGKDGYTF. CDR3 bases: TGTGCCATCAGCCAGGGAGGGAAGGATGGCTACACCTTC.

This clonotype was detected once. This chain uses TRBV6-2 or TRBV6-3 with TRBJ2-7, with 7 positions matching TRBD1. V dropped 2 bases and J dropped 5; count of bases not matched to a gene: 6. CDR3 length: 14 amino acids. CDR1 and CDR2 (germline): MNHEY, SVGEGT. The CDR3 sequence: CASSYPTGNNEQYF. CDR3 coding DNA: TGTGCCAGCAGTTACCCGACAGGGAACAACGAGCAGTACTTC.

The CDR3 here is CASSAGTGFGRREKLFF. The DNA for the CDR3 is TGTGCCAGCAGCGCGGGAACAGGTTTTGGGCGGAGGGAAAAACTGTTTTTT. The V call is TRBV9, the J call TRBJ1-4; perhaps TRBD1 as D (5 bases). V gave up 3 bases and J gave up 8 bases, with 23 bases separating them. Germline V lookup: CDR1 SGDLS, CDR2 YYNGEE. This CDR3 has 17 amino acids.

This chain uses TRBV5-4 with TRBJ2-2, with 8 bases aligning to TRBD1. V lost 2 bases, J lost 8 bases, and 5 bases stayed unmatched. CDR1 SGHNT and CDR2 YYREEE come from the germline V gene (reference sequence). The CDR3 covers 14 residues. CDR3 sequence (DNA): TGTGCCAGCAGCTTAGCACAGGGGGTAGGGGAGCTGTTTTTT. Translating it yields CASSLAQGVGELFF.

CDR3 amino acids: CASRKREGQYTGELFF. CDR3 DNA sequence: TGTGCCAGTCGAAAGCGGGAGGGCCAATACACCGGGGAGCTGTTTTTT. J is TRBJ2-2 and V is TRBV19; 10 bases are a match to TRBD2. Germline V gene lookup returns CDR1 LNHDA and CDR2 SQIVND (reference sequence). After removal of 8 bases from V and 3 bases from J, the junction contained 9 bases not matched to a gene. This CDR3 has 16 residues.

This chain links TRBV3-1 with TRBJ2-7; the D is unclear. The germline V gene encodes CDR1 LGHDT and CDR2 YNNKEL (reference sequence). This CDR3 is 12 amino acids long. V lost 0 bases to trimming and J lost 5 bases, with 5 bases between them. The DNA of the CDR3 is TGTGCCAGCAGCCAAGATCTCCACGAGCAGTACTTC. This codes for CASSQDLHEQYF.

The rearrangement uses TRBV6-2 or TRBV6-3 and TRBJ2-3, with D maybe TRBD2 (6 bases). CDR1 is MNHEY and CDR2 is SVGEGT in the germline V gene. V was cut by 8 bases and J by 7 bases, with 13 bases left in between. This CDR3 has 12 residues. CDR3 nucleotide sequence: TGTGCCAGCGGGCGGGGCCCTCATACGCAGTATTTT. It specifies CASGRGPHTQYF.

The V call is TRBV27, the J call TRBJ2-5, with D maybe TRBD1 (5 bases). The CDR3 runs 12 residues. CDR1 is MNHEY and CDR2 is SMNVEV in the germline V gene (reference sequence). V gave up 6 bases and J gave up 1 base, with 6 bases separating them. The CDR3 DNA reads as TGTGCCAGCAGGGGGCTCCAAGAGACCCAGTACTTC. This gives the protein CASRGLQETQYF.

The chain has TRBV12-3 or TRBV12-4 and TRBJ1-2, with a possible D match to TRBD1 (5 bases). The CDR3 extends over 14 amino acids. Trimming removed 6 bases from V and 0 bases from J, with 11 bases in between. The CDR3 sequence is CASSLDSPNYGYTF. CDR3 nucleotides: TGTGCCAGCAGCCTCGACAGCCCTAACTATGGCTACACCTTC.

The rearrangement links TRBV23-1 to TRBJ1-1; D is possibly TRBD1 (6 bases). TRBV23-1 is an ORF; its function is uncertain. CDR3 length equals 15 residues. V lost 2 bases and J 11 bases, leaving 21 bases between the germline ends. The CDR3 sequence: CASSQPATGAVRAFF. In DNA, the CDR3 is TGCGCCAGCAGTCAACCCGCGACAGGAGCGGTTCGGGCTTTCTTT.

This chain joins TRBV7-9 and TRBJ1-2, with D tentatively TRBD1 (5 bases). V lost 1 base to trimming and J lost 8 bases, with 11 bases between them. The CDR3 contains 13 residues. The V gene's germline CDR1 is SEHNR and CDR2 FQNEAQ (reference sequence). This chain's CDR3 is CASSLGQNEGYTF. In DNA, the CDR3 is TGTGCCAGCAGCTTAGGACAGAATGAAGGCTACACCTTC.

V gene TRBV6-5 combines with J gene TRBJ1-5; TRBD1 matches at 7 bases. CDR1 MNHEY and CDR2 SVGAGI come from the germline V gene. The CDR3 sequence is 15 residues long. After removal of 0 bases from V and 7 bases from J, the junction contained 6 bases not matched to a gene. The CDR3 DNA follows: TGTGCCAGCAGTTACTCCCAAGGGGGCGGGCAGCCCCAGCATTTT. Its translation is CASSYSQGGGQPQHF.

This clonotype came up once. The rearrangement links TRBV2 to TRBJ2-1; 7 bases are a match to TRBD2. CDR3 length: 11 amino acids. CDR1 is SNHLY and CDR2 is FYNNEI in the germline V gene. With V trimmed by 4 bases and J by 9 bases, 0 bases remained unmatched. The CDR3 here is CASSGTSEQFF. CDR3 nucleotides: TGTGCCAGCAGTGGGACTAGTGAGCAGTTCTTC.

This chain's CDR3 is CSVENPYNEQFF. In DNA, the CDR3 is TGCAGCGTTGAAAACCCATACAATGAGCAGTTCTTC. V and J are TRBV29-1 and TRBJ2-1; D not certain. Trimming took off 2 bases at V and 4 bases at J, with 6 bases between the two ends. The CDR3 sequence is 12 residues long. CDR1 is SQVTM, CDR2 ANQGSEA, per germline.

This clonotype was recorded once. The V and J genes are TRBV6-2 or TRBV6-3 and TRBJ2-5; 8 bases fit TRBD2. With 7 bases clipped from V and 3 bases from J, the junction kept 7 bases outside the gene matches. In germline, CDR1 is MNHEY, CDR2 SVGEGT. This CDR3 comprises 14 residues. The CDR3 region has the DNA TGTGCCAGCATCCCGGGGGGGCAGAAAGAGACCCAGTACTTC. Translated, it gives CASIPGGQKETQYF.

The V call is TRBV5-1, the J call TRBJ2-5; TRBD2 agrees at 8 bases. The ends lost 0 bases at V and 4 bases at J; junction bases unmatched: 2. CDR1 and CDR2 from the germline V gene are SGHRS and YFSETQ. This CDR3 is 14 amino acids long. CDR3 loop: CASSLGGTRETQYF. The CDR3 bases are TGCGCCAGCAGCTTGGGTGGGACTAGAGAGACCCAGTACTTC.